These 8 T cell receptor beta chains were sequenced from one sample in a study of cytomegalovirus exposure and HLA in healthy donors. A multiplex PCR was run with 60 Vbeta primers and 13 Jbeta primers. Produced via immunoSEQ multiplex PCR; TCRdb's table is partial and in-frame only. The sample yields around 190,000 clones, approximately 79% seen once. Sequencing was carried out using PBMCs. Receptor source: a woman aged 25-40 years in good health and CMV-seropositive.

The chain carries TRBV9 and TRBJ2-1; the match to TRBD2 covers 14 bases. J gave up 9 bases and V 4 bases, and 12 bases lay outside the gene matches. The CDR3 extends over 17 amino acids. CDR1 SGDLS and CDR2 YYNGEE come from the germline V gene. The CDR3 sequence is CASSPRGTSGSLGEQFF. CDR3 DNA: TGTGCCAGCAGCCCAAGGGGGACTAGCGGGAGTTTGGGTGAGCAGTTCTTC.

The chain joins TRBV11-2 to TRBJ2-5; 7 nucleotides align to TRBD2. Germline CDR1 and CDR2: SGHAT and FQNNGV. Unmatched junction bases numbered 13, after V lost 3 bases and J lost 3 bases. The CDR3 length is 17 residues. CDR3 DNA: TGTGCCAGCAGCTTGGGGGTCTTGGGCGGGGGAAAAGAGACCCAGTACTTC. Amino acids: CASSLGVLGGGKETQYF.

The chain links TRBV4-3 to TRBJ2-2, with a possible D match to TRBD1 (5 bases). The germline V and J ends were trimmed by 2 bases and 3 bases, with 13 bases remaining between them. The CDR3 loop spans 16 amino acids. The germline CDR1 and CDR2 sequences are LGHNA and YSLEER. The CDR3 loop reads CASSQHQGYDTGELFF. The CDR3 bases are TGCGCCAGCAGCCAACATCAGGGTTATGACACCGGGGAGCTGTTTTTT.

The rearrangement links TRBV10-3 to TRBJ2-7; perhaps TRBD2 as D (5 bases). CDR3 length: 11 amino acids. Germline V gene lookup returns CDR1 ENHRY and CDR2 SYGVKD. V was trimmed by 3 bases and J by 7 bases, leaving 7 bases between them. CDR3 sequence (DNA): TGTGCCATCAGTGATCGGGAAGAGCAGTACTTC. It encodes CAISDREEQYF.

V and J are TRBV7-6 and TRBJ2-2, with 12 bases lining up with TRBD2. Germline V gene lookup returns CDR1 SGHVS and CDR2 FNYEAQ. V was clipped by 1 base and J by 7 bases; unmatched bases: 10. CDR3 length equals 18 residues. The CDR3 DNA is TGTGCCAGCAGCTTAGTTTTCAGGCGACTAGCGGGAGTCGGGGAGCTGTTTTTT. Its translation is CASSLVFRRLAGVGELFF.

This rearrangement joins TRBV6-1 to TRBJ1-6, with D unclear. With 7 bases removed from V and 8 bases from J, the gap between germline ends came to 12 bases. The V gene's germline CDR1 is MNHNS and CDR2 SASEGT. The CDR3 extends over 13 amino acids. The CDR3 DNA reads TGTGCCAGCACCTTAGCCCGGGATTCACCCCTCCACTTT. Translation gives CASTLARDSPLHF.

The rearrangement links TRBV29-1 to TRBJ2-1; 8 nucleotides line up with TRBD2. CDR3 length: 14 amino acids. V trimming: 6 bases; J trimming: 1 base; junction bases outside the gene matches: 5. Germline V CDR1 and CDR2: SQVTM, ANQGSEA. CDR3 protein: CSVFGRVSYNEQFF. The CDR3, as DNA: TGCAGCGTCTTCGGGAGGGTTTCCTACAATGAGCAGTTCTTC.

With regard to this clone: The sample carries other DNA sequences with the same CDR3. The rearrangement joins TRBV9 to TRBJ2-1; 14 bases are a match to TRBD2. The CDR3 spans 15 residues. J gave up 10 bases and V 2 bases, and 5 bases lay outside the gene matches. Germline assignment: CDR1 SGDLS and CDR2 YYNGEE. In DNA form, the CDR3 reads TGTGCCAGCAGCGTTGGGGGACTAGCGGGAGACGAGCAGTTCTTC. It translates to CASSVGGLAGDEQFF.